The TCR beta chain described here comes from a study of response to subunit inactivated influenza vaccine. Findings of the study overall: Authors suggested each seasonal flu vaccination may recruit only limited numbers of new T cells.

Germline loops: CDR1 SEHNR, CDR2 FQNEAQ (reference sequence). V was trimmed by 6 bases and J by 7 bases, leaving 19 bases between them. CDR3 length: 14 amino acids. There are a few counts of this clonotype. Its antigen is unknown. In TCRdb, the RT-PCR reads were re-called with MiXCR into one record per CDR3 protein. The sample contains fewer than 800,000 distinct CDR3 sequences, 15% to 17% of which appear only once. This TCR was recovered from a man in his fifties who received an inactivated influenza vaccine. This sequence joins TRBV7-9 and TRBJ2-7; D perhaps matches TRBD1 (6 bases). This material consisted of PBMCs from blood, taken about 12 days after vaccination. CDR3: CASRLRDTSGEQYF. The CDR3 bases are TGTGCCAGCAGGCTTCGGGACACGTCGGGAGAGCAGTACTTC. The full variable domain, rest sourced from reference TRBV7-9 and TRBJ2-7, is DTGVSQNPRHKITKRGQNVTFRCDPISEHNRLYWYRQTLGQGPEFLTYFQNEAQLEKSRLLSDRFSAERPKGSFSTLEIQRTEQGDSAMYLCASRLRDTSGEQYFGPGTRLTVT.